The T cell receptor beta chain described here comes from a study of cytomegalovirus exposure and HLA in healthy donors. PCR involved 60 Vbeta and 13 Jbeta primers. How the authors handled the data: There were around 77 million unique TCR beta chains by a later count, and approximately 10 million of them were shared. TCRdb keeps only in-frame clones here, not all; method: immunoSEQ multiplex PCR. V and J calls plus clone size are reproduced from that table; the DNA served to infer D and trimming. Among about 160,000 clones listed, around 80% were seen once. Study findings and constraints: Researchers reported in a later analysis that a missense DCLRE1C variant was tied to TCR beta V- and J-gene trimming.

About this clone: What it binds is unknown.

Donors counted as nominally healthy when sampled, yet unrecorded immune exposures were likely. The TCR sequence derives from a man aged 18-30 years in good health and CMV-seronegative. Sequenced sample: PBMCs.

CDR3 nucleotides: TGTGCCAGCAGCGTAGCTGCGACAGGAAACACTGAAGCTTTCTTT. Protein: CASSVAATGNTEAFF. This chain connects TRBV9 to TRBJ1-1, with a weak D call TRBD1 (6 bases). The germline CDR1 and CDR2 sequences are SGDLS and YYNGEE. This CDR3 is 15 amino acids long. V was trimmed by 0 bases and J by 2 bases, leaving 11 bases between them.